The 21 T cell receptor beta chains reported below all come from one sample, sequenced in a study of CD8 T cell repertoires and HIV-1 epitope variants (dated by TCRdb to about 2020). The library was made by the immunoSEQ multiplex PCR assay. TCRdb retrieved this table from immuneACCESS and kept in-frame rearrangements only. Not all clones are present; in checked studies, unresolved V genes account for under half, and no reason is known for the remainder. Within this sample are tens of thousands of clones, with roughly four fifths of them counted one time only. Roughly 24% of the sample comes from the top ten. The sample was uncultured baseline CD8+ T cells from peripheral blood mononuclear cells (PBMCs). The source is a male donor with HIV.

The chain employs TRBV7-6 and TRBJ1-5; perhaps TRBD1 as D (5 bases). The CDR3 has 13 residues. Trimming removed 3 bases from V and 7 bases from J, with 10 bases in between. In germline, CDR1 is SGHVS, CDR2 FNYEAQ. For the CDR3, the DNA is TGTGCCAGCAGCTTTGGGGGGGACCAGCCCCAGCATTTT. Translation gives CASSFGGDQPQHF. Full variable domain (missing parts from reference TRBV7-6 and TRBJ1-5): GAGVSQSPRYKVTKRGQDVALRCDPISGHVSLYWYRQALGQGPEFLTYFNYEAQQDKSGLPNDRFSAERPEGSISTLTIQRTEQRDSAMYRCASSFGGDQPQHFGDGTRLSIL.

The chain combines TRBV14 with TRBJ2-7; D unclear. Germline V gene data show CDR1 as SGHDN and CDR2 as FVKESK. The CDR3 has 15 residues. Trimming shortened V by 2 bases and J by 2 bases, and 13 bases separated the two germline ends. The CDR3 is CASSQFASVTYEQYF. The CDR3 nucleotides are TGTGCCAGCAGCCAATTTGCCAGCGTAACCTACGAGCAGTACTTC.

The J gene is TRBJ2-5, the V gene TRBV5-4; 7 positions agree with TRBD2. The CDR3 has 13 amino acids. V was pared by 3 bases and J by 1 base, with 0 bases of the junction left unmatched. Germline lookup yields CDR1 SGHNT and CDR2 YYREEE (reference sequence). The CDR3 nucleotides are TGTGCCAGCAGCTGGGAGGGCCAAGAGACCCAGTACTTC. It codes for CASSWEGQETQYF.

The V call is TRBV30, the J call TRBJ2-4, with D unresolved. V lost 4 bases to trimming and J lost 5 bases, with 9 bases between them. Germline V gives CDR1 GTSNPN, CDR2 SVGIG (reference sequence). The CDR3 has 12 residues. The CDR3 sequence is CAWKGLENIQYF. CDR3 sequence (DNA): TGTGCCTGGAAAGGGCTGGAAAACATTCAGTACTTC.

The V call is TRBV28, the J call TRBJ2-5, with 12 bases aligning to TRBD2. CDR1 is MDHEN, CDR2 SYDVKM, per germline. The CDR3 length is 17 residues. The J segment lost 1 base and the V segment lost 2 bases, leaving 5 bases of the junction unmatched. In DNA form, the CDR3 reads TGTGCCAGCAGTTTAGGGGGACTAGCGGGTTCCCAAGAGACCCAGTACTTC. Its translation is CASSLGGLAGSQETQYF.

This clone was observed a few times. The rearrangement joins TRBV30 to TRBJ1-5; D remains unclear. CDR3 length equals 15 residues. Trimming cost V 4 bases and J 0 bases, with 13 bases left between them. The germline gives CDR1 GTSNPN, CDR2 SVGIG (reference sequence). The CDR3 is CAWTVGSNSNQPQHF. CDR3 coding DNA: TGTGCCTGGACCGTTGGTTCGAATAGCAATCAGCCCCAGCATTTT.

The chain combines TRBV9 with TRBJ2-1, with 13 bases fitting TRBD2. Germline assignment: CDR1 SGDLS and CDR2 YYNGEE. V gave up 1 base and J gave up 8 bases; unmatched junction bases: 6. The CDR3 runs 16 residues. DNA for the CDR3: TGTGCCAGCAGCGTACTTGGGACTAGCGGGGCCTATGAGCAGTTCTTC. Amino acids: CASSVLGTSGAYEQFF. The whole variable domain, filled in from reference TRBV9 and TRBJ2-1, reads DSGVTQTPKHLITATGQRVTLRCSPRSGDLSVYWYQQSLDQGLQFLIQYYNGEERAKGNILERFSAQQFPDLHSELNLSSLELGDSALYFCASSVLGTSGAYEQFFGPGTRLTVL.

The V call is TRBV25-1, the J call TRBJ2-2; perhaps TRBD1 as D (5 bases). There are 15 residues in the CDR3. Germline values: CDR1 MGHDK, CDR2 SYGVNS. The V end was cut by 3 bases, the J end by 2 bases, with 10 bases between. The CDR3 spells CASSEVRVNTGELFF. The CDR3, as DNA: TGTGCCAGCAGTGAGGTCAGGGTTAACACCGGGGAGCTGTTTTTT.

This chain connects TRBV6-5 to TRBJ2-2; 10 bases align to TRBD1. The germline V gene encodes CDR1 MNHEY and CDR2 SVGAGI. This CDR3 region has 15 residues. The trim removed 4 bases at V and 7 bases at J, leaving 6 bases unmatched. The CDR3 DNA follows: TGTGCCAGCAGTTTGACAGGGGGCAGGAGCGGGGAGCTGTTTTTT. Translated: CASSLTGGRSGELFF.

The gene calls are TRBV14 and TRBJ2-3, with D unclear. This CDR3 spans 13 amino acids. V was trimmed by 4 bases and J by 6 bases, leaving 11 bases between them. The germline CDR1 and CDR2 sequences are SGHDN and FVKESK. CDR3 sequence (DNA): TGTGCCAGCAGCCGTCTAGTAACGGATACGCAGTATTTT. Amino acids: CASSRLVTDTQYF.

The chain links TRBV5-4 to TRBJ2-5; either TRBD1 or TRBD2 may supply D (5 bases each). The CDR3 extends over 14 amino acids. Trimming shortened V by 6 bases and J by 4 bases, and 16 bases separated the two germline ends. Germline V lookup: CDR1 SGHNT, CDR2 YYREEE (reference sequence). Here the CDR3 reads CASMTGTRGETQYF. In nucleotides, the CDR3 is TGTGCCAGCATGACCGGGACCCGAGGAGAGACCCAGTACTTC.

This chain joins TRBV5-6 and TRBJ2-7; D might be TRBD1 (5 bases). Trimming removed 0 bases from V and 1 base from J, with 8 bases in between. The CDR3 contains 14 residues. Germline CDR1 SGHDT, CDR2 YYEEEE. The DNA for the CDR3 is TGTGCCAGCAGCTTGGGGGCAGGGTCCTACGAGCAGTACTTC. This translates into CASSLGAGSYEQYF.

This clone was picked up a small number of times. The V call is TRBV15, the J call TRBJ2-7; D not resolved. In germline, CDR1 is LNHNV, CDR2 YYDKDF (reference sequence). The CDR3 has 13 residues. V dropped 1 base and J dropped 2 bases, with 6 bases sitting between them. DNA for the CDR3: TGTGCCACCAGCAGAGTTCTTGCCTACGAGCAGTACTTC. Translating gives CATSRVLAYEQYF.

V usage is TRBV11-2 and J usage is TRBJ1-4, with TRBD1 matching 10 bases. CDR1 SGHAT and CDR2 FQNNGV come from the germline V gene. J gave up 4 bases and V 5 bases, and 16 bases lay outside the gene matches. The CDR3 sequence is 19 residues long. CDR3 region: CASSGNPGQGSYGNEKLFF. The CDR3 nucleotides are TGTGCCAGCAGCGGGAATCCGGGACAGGGGTCTTACGGTAATGAAAAACTGTTTTTT.

The V gene is TRBV5-4, the J gene TRBJ2-5, with 8 bases identical to TRBD2. This CDR3 spans 16 amino acids. Trimming at V came to 2 bases and at J to 0 bases, leaving 6 bases not matched to a gene. In germline, CDR1 is SGHNT, CDR2 YYREEE (reference sequence). The CDR3 protein is CASSLGGGGYQETQYF. For the CDR3, the DNA is TGTGCCAGCAGCTTAGGAGGCGGGGGGTACCAAGAGACCCAGTACTTC.

This clone turned up a few times. This sequence joins TRBV2 and TRBJ2-7; TRBD1 matches 7 bases. The CDR3 runs to 13 residues. V dropped 7 bases and J dropped 2; count of bases not matched to a gene: 5. Germline CDR1 reads SNHLY; CDR2 reads FYNNEI. This CDR3 is CASTPGTAYEQYF. CDR3 in DNA: TGTGCCAGCACTCCTGGGACAGCCTACGAGCAGTACTTC.

Notes on this clone: Additional DNA sequences in this sample encode the identical CDR3. This rearrangement joins TRBV28 to TRBJ2-5; weak D call: TRBD2 (6 bases). The CDR3 is 13 amino acids. Trimming took 3 bases from V and 1 from J, leaving 6 bases between them. Germline values: CDR1 MDHEN, CDR2 SYDVKM. The CDR3 DNA reads as TGTGCCAGCAGTTTCGGGAGCCAAGAGACCCAGTACTTC. Protein product: CASSFGSQETQYF.

In this sample, this clone turned up a few times. Distinct nucleotide sequences in the sample also encode this CDR3. The V and J genes are TRBV28 and TRBJ2-7, with D unclear. CDR3 length: 12 residues. Trimming pared 3 bases from V and 7 bases from J, leaving 10 bases between. CDR1 and CDR2 (germline): MDHEN, SYDVKM. The CDR3 protein is CASSFGRREQYF. CDR3 coding DNA: TGTGCCAGCAGTTTTGGCCGTAGGGAGCAGTACTTC.

This clone was found a few times. The chain combines TRBV28 with TRBJ2-3; TRBD2 is a possible D gene (5 bases). Looked up from germline, CDR1 is MDHEN and CDR2 is SYDVKM. Trimming cost V 7 bases and J 5 bases, with 10 bases left between them. The CDR3 has 12 residues. The CDR3 DNA sequence: TGTGCCAGCACGGCGGGTAAAGATACGCAGTATTTT. It specifies CASTAGKDTQYF.

The V call is TRBV29-1, the J call TRBJ2-5; TRBD2 matches 9 bases. Germline values: CDR1 SQVTM, CDR2 ANQGSEA. V lost 6 bases to trimming and J lost 1 base; unmatched junction nucleotides: 3. The length of the CDR3 is 13 residues. CDR3 residues: CSVMTSGQETQYF. CDR3 nucleotide sequence: TGCAGCGTCATGACTAGCGGCCAAGAGACCCAGTACTTC.

This clone was recorded once. The chain combines TRBV28 with TRBJ2-1; TRBD2 aligns across 13 bases. Germline-derived CDR1 and CDR2 are MDHEN and SYDVKM. Trimming cost V 5 bases and J 0 bases; bases outside gene matches: 13. This CDR3 comprises 20 residues. This CDR3 reads CASSPTSGLAGASSYNEQFF. CDR3 coding DNA: TGTGCCAGCAGTCCTACCTCAGGACTAGCGGGAGCTAGCTCCTACAATGAGCAGTTCTTC.